One sample yielded the 27 T cell receptor beta chains listed below, sequenced in a study of blood T cell repertoires in COVID-19. The method was immunoSEQ multiplex PCR; TCRdb's version includes in-frame clones alone and lacks a portion of them. The sample holds about 110,000 clones, approximately 88% seen once. The source material was peripheral blood. These receptors all come from a woman aged 40 to 50 with acute or convalescent COVID-19.

The rearrangement joins TRBV3-1 (or the pseudogene TRBV3-2) to TRBJ1-1; the match to TRBD1 covers 8 bases. Germline lookup yields CDR1 LGHDT and CDR2 YNNKEL (reference sequence). The CDR3 has 15 amino acids. With 4 bases clipped from V and 1 base from J, the junction kept 5 bases outside the gene matches. This CDR3 is CASSPRGQGNTEAFF. CDR3 nucleotide sequence: TGTGCCAGCAGCCCGAGAGGACAGGGGAACACTGAAGCTTTCTTT.

This clone was seen once. The chain recombines TRBV30 with TRBJ1-3; D gene uncertain. V lost 0 bases to trimming and J lost 0 bases, with 12 bases between them. The V gene's germline CDR1 is GTSNPN and CDR2 SVGIG (reference sequence). The CDR3 has 16 residues. The CDR3 DNA is TGTGCCTGGAGTGTATCCCGCCGCTACTCTGGAAACACCATATATTTT. Translating it yields CAWSVSRRYSGNTIYF.

The CDR3 region has the DNA TGTGCCAGTAGTATCGAAGGGGGATTCTCCTACAATGAGCAGTTCTTC. It encodes CASSIEGGFSYNEQFF. The rearrangement joins TRBV19 to TRBJ2-1; a weak D match, TRBD1 (6 bases). CDR3 length: 16 residues. CDR1 is LNHDA and CDR2 is SQIVND in the germline V gene (reference sequence). The V and J ends lost 3 bases and 0 bases respectively, with 12 bases between them.

The chain uses TRBV6-5 and TRBJ2-7; TRBD2 agrees at 8 bases. The V gene end was trimmed by 6 bases and the J gene end by 3 bases; junction bases not matched to a gene: 4. Germline V CDR1 and CDR2: MNHEY, SVGAGI. The CDR3 has 13 amino acids. CDR3 in DNA: TGTGCCAGCAGCCGGAGCGGGGGCTACGAGCAGTACTTC. Encoded protein: CASSRSGGYEQYF.

The CDR3 region has the DNA TGCGCCAGCTCGTCAGCGGGGGGGCGGGCAGATACGCAGTATTTT. As protein: CASSSAGGRADTQYF. The gene calls are TRBV10-2 and TRBJ2-3; 10 bases are shared with TRBD2. Looked up from germline, CDR1 is WSHSY and CDR2 is SAAADI. The CDR3 covers 15 residues. V was clipped by 8 bases and J by 4 bases; unmatched bases: 9.

The rearrangement joins TRBV5-8 to TRBJ1-2; D might be TRBD1 (5 bases). V gave up 0 bases and J gave up 6 bases, with 12 bases separating them. Germline V gives CDR1 SGHTS, CDR2 YDEGEE. CDR3 length: 14 residues. The chain's CDR3 is CASSLVVGEHGYTF. The DNA of the CDR3 is TGTGCCAGCAGCTTGGTTGTAGGGGAACATGGCTACACCTTC.

The chain links TRBV6-5 to TRBJ2-1, with 11 bases fitting TRBD1. This CDR3 contains 14 residues. CDR1 and CDR2 from the germline V gene are MNHEY and SVGAGI. V lost 6 bases, J lost 6 bases, and 4 bases stayed unmatched. CDR3 sequence reads: CASRGQGAINEQFF. CDR3 DNA sequence: TGTGCCAGCAGAGGACAGGGGGCAATCAATGAGCAGTTCTTC.

The chain employs TRBV10-3 and TRBJ2-1, with TRBD1 matching 8 bases. Unmatched junction bases numbered 7, after V lost 8 bases and J lost 4 bases. Germline CDR1 and CDR2: ENHRY and SYGVKD. The CDR3 extends over 14 amino acids. CDR3 amino acids: CAIWPGQDYNEQFF. DNA for the CDR3: TGTGCCATCTGGCCGGGACAGGATTACAATGAGCAGTTCTTC.

The chain combines TRBV7-2 with TRBJ2-7, with TRBD1 identical over 8 bases. This CDR3 has 16 amino acids. The ends lost 5 bases at V and 0 bases at J; junction bases unmatched: 9. Germline V gene lookup returns CDR1 SGHTA and CDR2 FQGNSA. CDR3 loop: CASSPSRTGPSYEQYF. The CDR3 DNA reads as TGTGCCAGCAGCCCGAGCCGGACAGGGCCCTCCTACGAGCAGTACTTC. Supplemented by reference TRBV7-2 and TRBJ2-7, the full variable domain reads GAGVSQSPSNKVTEKGKDVELRCDPISGHTALYWYRQSLGQGLEFLIYFQGNSAPDKSGLPSDRFSAERTGGSVSTLTIQRTQQEDSAVYLCASSPSRTGPSYEQYFGPGTRLTVT.

V usage is TRBV30 and J usage is TRBJ1-2, with 7 bases identical to TRBD1. CDR1 and CDR2 (germline): GTSNPN, SVGIG (reference sequence). J lost 0 bases, V lost 0 bases, and 7 bases had no gene match. The CDR3 extends over 16 amino acids. The CDR3 region is CAWSVQGTATNYGYTF. As DNA, the CDR3 is TGTGCCTGGAGTGTACAAGGGACAGCCACTAACTATGGCTACACCTTC.

This rearrangement joins TRBV18 to TRBJ2-3; a possible D gene is TRBD1 (7 bases). This CDR3 is 17 amino acids long. V was shortened by 6 bases and J by 2 bases, with 21 bases between the two germline ends. Germline V gene data show CDR1 as KGHSH and CDR2 as LQKENI. In nucleotides, the CDR3 is TGTGCCAGCTCTCCCCTAGCAGGAGGGGGCACCACAGATACGCAGTATTTT. It yields the protein CASSPLAGGGTTDTQYF.

This rearrangement joins TRBV5-6 to TRBJ1-6; D not resolved. V lost 1 base to trimming and J lost 6 bases, with 8 bases between them. Germline values: CDR1 SGHDT, CDR2 YYEEEE. The CDR3 sequence is 14 residues long. CDR3 loop: CASSLRLANSPLHF. The DNA of the CDR3 is TGTGCCAGCAGCTTGCGTCTGGCTAATTCACCCCTCCACTTT.

This clone was detected once. The chain uses TRBV7-2 and TRBJ2-3, with TRBD2 matching 8 bases. In germline, CDR1 is SGHTA, CDR2 FQGNSA. After removal of 7 bases from V and 6 bases from J, the junction contained 21 bases not matched to a gene. The CDR3 is made up of 18 amino acids. In nucleotides, the CDR3 is TGTGCCAGCAACTTGGGGGAACTAGCGGAGACCCGCAGGGATACGCAGTATTTT. Residues: CASNLGELAETRRDTQYF.

The chain joins TRBV18 to TRBJ1-1; 8 nucleotides align to TRBD1. V gave up 5 bases and J gave up 5 bases; unmatched junction bases: 10. CDR3 length equals 15 residues. Germline V gene lookup returns CDR1 KGHSH and CDR2 LQKENI. In nucleotides, the CDR3 is TGTGCCAGCTCATCGCGAGGGACAGGCGAGACTGAAGCTTTCTTT. Its protein is CASSSRGTGETEAFF.

In DNA, the CDR3 is TGTGCCAGCAGTCTGGACTCATCCACCGGGGAGCTGTTTTTT. Its translation: CASSLDSSTGELFF. The chain couples TRBV6-2 or TRBV6-3 to TRBJ2-2; D possibly corresponds to TRBD2 (5 bases). The CDR3 runs 14 residues. The germline V gene encodes CDR1 MNHEY and CDR2 SVGEGT. Trimming removed 5 bases at V and 4 bases at J, with 11 bases between.

The chain employs TRBV12-3 or TRBV12-4 and TRBJ1-1; D call uncertain. V dropped 2 bases and J dropped 5 bases, with 9 bases sitting between them. The CDR3 spans 13 residues. The CDR3: CASSLSMRTEAFF. CDR3 nucleotides: TGTGCCAGCAGTTTATCTATGAGGACTGAAGCTTTCTTT.

This clone was found once. The rearrangement links TRBV10-3 to TRBJ1-1, with a possible D match to TRBD1 (6 bases). V was trimmed by 4 bases and J by 1 base, leaving 7 bases between them. The CDR3 spans 13 residues. The germline CDR1 and CDR2 sequences are ENHRY and SYGVKD. The CDR3 region is CAISGTENTEAFF. As DNA, the CDR3 is TGTGCCATCAGTGGGACAGAGAACACTGAAGCTTTCTTT.

The chain uses TRBV6-6 and TRBJ1-4; D unclear. Trimming shortened V by 1 base and J by 7 bases, and 10 bases separated the two germline ends. Germline V gene data show CDR1 as MNHNY and CDR2 as SVGAGI (reference sequence). The CDR3 totals 14 residues. In nucleotides, the CDR3 is TGTGCCAGCAGTTACTATCCCTCGGGTGAAAAACTGTTTTTT. Protein product: CASSYYPSGEKLFF.

This clone was found a few times. This chain connects TRBV6-5 to TRBJ1-1, with TRBD1 identical over 8 bases. Germline V lookup: CDR1 MNHEY, CDR2 SVGAGI. Germline trimming cut 2 bases from V and 2 bases from J; bases unmatched to any gene: 4. This CDR3 has 15 residues. In nucleotides, the CDR3 is TGTGCCAGCAGTTACCAGGACAGGGCAAACACTGAAGCTTTCTTT. Translating gives CASSYQDRANTEAFF.

The genes are TRBV10-3 and TRBJ2-5; possibly TRBD1 for D (6 bases). V was pared by 3 bases and J by 5 bases, with 7 bases between. In germline, CDR1 is ENHRY, CDR2 SYGVKD. The CDR3 covers 12 residues. DNA of the CDR3: TGTGCCATCAGTGACAGGGGTGAGACCCAGTACTTC. Amino acid sequence: CAISDRGETQYF.

The chain recombines TRBV6-5 with TRBJ2-1; weak D call: TRBD1 (6 bases). V lost 8 bases, J lost 10 bases, and 12 bases lay in between. The CDR3 runs to 11 residues. Germline values: CDR1 MNHEY, CDR2 SVGAGI. The CDR3 bases are TGTGCCAGCCTGGACAGACGGGAGCAGTTCTTC. Translation: CASLDRREQFF.

The chain carries TRBV7-2 and TRBJ2-1, with D possibly being TRBD1 (6 bases). Trimming shortened V by 1 base and J by 6 bases, and 10 bases separated the two germline ends. CDR3 size: 14 residues. Per germline, CDR1 SGHTA and CDR2 FQGNSA. CDR3 amino acids: CASSLDRVGNEQFF. The CDR3 DNA follows: TGTGCCAGCAGCTTAGACAGGGTGGGCAATGAGCAGTTCTTC.

The chain has TRBV6-5 and TRBJ1-3; 7 nucleotides agree with TRBD1. Germline V gene lookup returns CDR1 MNHEY and CDR2 SVGAGI. This CDR3 comprises 14 residues. The J segment lost 5 bases and the V segment lost 5 bases, leaving 6 bases of the junction unmatched. CDR3 nucleotide sequence: TGTGCCAGCAGTCGTCCGGGACAGAGAAACACCATATATTTT. It encodes CASSRPGQRNTIYF.

The rearrangement uses TRBV19 and TRBJ1-2; TRBD1 agrees at 8 bases. After removal of 9 bases from V and 8 bases from J, the junction contained 17 bases not matched to a gene. This CDR3 is built from 15 residues. Germline V gene sequence: CDR1 LNHDA, CDR2 SQIVND (reference sequence). CDR3 in DNA: TGTGCCAGCGGGGATTCGGTCCAGGGGGCGGAAGGCTACACCTTC. Its protein product is CASGDSVQGAEGYTF.

The chain joins TRBV6-4 to TRBJ1-1; D uncertain. The CDR3 runs to 15 residues. V gave up 4 bases and J gave up 1 base, with 13 bases separating them. Germline lookup yields CDR1 MRHNA and CDR2 SNTAGT. CDR3: CASSASTEGNTEAFF. The CDR3 bases are TGTGCCAGCAGTGCATCGACTGAGGGGAACACTGAAGCTTTCTTT.

This clone was seen a few times. The CDR3 DNA follows: TGTGCCAGCAGTTCTGGGACATCTGGAAACACCATATATTTT. Its protein product is CASSSGTSGNTIYF. This rearrangement joins TRBV5-4 to TRBJ1-3; tentatively, D is TRBD1 (6 bases). CDR1 SGHNT and CDR2 YYREEE come from the germline V gene (reference sequence). The CDR3 runs 14 residues. The V end was cut by 5 bases, the J end by 1 base, with 10 bases between. The variable domain in full, completed from reference TRBV5-4 and TRBJ1-3, reads ETGVTQSPTHLIKTRGQQVTLRCSSQSGHNTVSWYQQALGQGPQFIFQYYREEENGRGNFPPRFSGLQFPNYSSELNVNALELDDSALYLCASSSGTSGNTIYFGEGSWLTVV.

This chain links TRBV19 with TRBJ2-1; D might be TRBD2 (7 bases). The V and J ends lost 3 bases and 2 bases respectively, with 11 bases between them. The CDR3 loop spans 15 amino acids. The germline V gene encodes CDR1 LNHDA and CDR2 SQIVND (reference sequence). In nucleotides, the CDR3 is TGTGCCAGTAGTATCGAGGGGGGGGCCTACAATGAGCAGTTCTTC. As protein: CASSIEGGAYNEQFF.